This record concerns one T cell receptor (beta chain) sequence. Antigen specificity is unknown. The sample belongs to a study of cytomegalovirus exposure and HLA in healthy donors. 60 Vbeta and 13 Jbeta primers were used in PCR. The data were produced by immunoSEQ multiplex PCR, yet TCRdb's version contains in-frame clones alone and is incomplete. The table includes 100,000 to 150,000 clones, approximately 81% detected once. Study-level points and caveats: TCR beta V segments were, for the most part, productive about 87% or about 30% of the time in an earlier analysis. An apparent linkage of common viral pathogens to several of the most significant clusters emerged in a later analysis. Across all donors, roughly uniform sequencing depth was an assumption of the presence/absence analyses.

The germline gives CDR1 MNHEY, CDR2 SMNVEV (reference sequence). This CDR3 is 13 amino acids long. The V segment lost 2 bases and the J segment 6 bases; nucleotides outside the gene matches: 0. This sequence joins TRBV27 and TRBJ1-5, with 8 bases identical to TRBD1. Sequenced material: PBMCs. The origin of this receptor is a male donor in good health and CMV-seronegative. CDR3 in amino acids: CASSLQGAQPQHF. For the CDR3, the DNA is TGTGCCAGCAGTTTACAGGGGGCTCAGCCCCAGCATTTT.